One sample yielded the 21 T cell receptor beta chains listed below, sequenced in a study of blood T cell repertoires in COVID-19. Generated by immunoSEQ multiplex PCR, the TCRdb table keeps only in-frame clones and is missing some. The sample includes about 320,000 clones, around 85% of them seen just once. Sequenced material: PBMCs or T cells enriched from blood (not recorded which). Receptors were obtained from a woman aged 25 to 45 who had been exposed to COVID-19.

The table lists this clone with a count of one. The CDR3, as DNA: TGTGCCAGCAGTCCCTCCGGTCCGATAAGAGAGACCCAGTACTTC. Translation gives CASSPSGPIRETQYF. The V gene is TRBV27, the J gene TRBJ2-5; D gene ambiguous. This CDR3 has 15 amino acids. Germline V gene lookup returns CDR1 MNHEY and CDR2 SMNVEV (reference sequence). V was trimmed by 5 bases and J by 4 bases, leaving 17 bases between them.

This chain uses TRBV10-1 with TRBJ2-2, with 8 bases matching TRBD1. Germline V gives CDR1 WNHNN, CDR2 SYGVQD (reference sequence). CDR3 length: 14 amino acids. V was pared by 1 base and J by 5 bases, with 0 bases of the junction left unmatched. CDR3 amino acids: CASSEWTGTGELFF. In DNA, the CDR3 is TGCGCCAGCAGTGAGTGGACAGGGACCGGGGAGCTGTTTTTT.

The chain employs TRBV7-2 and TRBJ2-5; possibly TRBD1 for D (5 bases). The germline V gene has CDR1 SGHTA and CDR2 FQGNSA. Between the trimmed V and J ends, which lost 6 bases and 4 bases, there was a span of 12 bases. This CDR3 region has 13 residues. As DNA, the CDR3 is TGTGCCAGCAGATACAGGCCAGGAGAGACCCAGTACTTC. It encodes CASRYRPGETQYF.

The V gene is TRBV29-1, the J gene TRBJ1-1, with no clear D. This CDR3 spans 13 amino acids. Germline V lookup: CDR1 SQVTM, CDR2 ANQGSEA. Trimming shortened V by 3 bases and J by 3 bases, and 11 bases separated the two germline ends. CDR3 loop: CSVEEGWDTEAFF. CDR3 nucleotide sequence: TGCAGCGTTGAGGAGGGATGGGACACTGAAGCTTTCTTT.

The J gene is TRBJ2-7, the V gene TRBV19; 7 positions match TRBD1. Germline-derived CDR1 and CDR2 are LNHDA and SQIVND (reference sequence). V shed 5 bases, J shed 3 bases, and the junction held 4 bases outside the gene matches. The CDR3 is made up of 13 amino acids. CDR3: CASSASGGYEQYF. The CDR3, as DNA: TGTGCCAGTAGTGCATCAGGGGGCTACGAGCAGTACTTC.

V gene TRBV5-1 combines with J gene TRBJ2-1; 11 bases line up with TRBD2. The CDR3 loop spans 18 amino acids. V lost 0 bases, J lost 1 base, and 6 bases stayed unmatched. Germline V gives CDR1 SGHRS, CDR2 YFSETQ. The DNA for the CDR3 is TGCGCCAGCAGCTTGGTACTAGCGGGAGTTCGTTCCTACAATGAGCAGTTCTTC. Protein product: CASSLVLAGVRSYNEQFF.

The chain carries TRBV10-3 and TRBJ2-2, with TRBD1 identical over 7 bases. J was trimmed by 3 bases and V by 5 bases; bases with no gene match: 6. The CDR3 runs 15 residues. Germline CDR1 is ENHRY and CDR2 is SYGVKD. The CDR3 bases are TGTGCCATCAGTAGACAGGGACCGTACACCGGGGAGCTGTTTTTT. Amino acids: CAISRQGPYTGELFF.

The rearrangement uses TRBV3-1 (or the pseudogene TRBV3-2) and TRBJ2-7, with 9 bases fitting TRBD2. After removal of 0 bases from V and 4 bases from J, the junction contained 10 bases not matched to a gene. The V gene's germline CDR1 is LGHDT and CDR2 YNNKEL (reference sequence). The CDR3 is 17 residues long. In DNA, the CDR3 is TGTGCCAGCAGCCAAGATGGAGGCGGGGGGGCTCGGTACGAGCAGTACTTC. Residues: CASSQDGGGGARYEQYF.

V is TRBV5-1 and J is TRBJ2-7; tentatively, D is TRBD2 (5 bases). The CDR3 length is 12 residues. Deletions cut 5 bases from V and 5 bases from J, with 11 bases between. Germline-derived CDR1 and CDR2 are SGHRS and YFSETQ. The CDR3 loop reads CASSTPGNEQYF. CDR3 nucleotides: TGCGCCAGCAGTACTCCGGGGAACGAGCAGTACTTC.

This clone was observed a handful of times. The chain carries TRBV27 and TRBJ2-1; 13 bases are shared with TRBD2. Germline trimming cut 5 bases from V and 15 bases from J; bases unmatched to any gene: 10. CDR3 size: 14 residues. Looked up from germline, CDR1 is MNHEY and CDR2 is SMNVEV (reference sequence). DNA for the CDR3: TGTGCCAGCAGTCAACGGACTAGCGGGGGCCGCGTGTTCTTC. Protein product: CASSQRTSGGRVFF.

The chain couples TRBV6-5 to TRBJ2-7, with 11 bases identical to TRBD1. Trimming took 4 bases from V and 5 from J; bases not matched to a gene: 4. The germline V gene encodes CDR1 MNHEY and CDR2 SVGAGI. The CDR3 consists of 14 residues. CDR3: CASSSWDRGNEQYF. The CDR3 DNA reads TGTGCCAGCAGTTCATGGGACAGGGGGAACGAGCAGTACTTC.

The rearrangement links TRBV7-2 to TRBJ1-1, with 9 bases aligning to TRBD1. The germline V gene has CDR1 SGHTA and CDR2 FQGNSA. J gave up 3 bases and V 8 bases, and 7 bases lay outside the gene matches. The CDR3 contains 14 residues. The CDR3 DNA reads TGTGCCAGCGCGCGGGACAGGGTTTACACTGAAGCTTTCTTT. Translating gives CASARDRVYTEAFF.

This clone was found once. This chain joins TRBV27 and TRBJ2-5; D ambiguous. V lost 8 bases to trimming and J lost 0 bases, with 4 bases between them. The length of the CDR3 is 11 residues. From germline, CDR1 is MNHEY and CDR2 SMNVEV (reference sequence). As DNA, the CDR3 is TGTGCCAGCCCCAACCAAGAGACCCAGTACTTC. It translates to CASPNQETQYF.

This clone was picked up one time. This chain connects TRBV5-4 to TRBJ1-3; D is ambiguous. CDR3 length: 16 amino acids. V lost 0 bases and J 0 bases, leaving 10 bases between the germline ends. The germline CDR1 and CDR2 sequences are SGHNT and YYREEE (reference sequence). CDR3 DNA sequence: TGTGCCAGCAGCTTGGCCGGTGCTCACTCTGGAAACACCATATATTTT. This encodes CASSLAGAHSGNTIYF. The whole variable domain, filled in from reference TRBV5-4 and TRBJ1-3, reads ETGVTQSPTHLIKTRGQQVTLRCSSQSGHNTVSWYQQALGQGPQFIFQYYREEENGRGNFPPRFSGLQFPNYSSELNVNALELDDSALYLCASSLAGAHSGNTIYFGEGSWLTVV.

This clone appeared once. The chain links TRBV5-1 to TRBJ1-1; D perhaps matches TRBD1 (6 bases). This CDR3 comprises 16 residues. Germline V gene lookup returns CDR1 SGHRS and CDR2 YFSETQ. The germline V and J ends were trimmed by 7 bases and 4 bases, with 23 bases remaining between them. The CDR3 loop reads CASVANRVGEGTEAFF. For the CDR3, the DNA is TGCGCCAGCGTAGCCAACAGGGTAGGAGAGGGCACTGAAGCTTTCTTT.

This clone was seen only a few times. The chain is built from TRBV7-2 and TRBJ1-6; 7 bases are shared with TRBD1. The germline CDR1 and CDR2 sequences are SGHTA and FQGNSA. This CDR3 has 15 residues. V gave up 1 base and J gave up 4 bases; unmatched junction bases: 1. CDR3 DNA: TGTGCCAGCAGCTTAGACAGGGGTTATAATTCACCCCTCCACTTT. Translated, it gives CASSLDRGYNSPLHF.

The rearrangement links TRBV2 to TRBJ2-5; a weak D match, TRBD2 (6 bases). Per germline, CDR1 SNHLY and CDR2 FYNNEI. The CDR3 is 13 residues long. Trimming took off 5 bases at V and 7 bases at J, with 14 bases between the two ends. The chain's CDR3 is CASSTRLVGTQYF. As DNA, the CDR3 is TGTGCCAGCAGTACACGACTAGTGGGGACCCAGTACTTC. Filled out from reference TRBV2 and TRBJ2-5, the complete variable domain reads EPEVTQTPSHQVTQMGQEVILRCVPISNHLYFYWYRQILGQKVEFLVSFYNNEISEKSEIFDDQFSVERPDGSNFTLKIRSTKLEDSAMYFCASSTRLVGTQYFGPGTRLLVL.

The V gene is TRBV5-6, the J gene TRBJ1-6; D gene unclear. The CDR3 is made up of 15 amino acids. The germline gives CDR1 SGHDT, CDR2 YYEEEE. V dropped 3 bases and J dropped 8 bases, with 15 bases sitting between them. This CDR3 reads CASSSAGIIDSPLHF. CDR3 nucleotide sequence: TGTGCCAGCAGCTCGGCGGGGATCATTGATTCACCCCTCCACTTT. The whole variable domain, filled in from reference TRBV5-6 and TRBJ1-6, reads DAGVTQSPTHLIKTRGQQVTLRCSPKSGHDTVSWYQQALGQGPQFIFQYYEEEERQRGNFPDRFSGHQFPNYSSELNVNALLLGDSALYLCASSSAGIIDSPLHFGNGTRLTVT.

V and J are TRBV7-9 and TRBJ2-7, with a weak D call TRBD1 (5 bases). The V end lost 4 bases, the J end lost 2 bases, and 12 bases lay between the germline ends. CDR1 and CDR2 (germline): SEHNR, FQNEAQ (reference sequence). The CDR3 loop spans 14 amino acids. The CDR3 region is CASSYSGATYEQYF. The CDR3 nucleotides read TGTGCCAGCAGCTATTCTGGGGCAACCTACGAGCAGTACTTC.

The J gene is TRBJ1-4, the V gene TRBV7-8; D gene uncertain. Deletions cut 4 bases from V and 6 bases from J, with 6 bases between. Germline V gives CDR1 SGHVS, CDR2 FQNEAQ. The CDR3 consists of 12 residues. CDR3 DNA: TGTGCCAGCAGCTGGGGAGATGAAAAACTGTTTTTT. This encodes CASSWGDEKLFF.

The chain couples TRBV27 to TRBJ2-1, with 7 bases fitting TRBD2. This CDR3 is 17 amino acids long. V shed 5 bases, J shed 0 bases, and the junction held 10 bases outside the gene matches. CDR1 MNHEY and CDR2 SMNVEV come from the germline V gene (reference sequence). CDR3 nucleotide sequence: TGTGCCAGCAGTAAAACTCTAGCGGACCGCTCCTACAATGAGCAGTTCTTC. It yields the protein CASSKTLADRSYNEQFF.